The next 16 T cell receptor beta chains were all read from a single sample in a study of beta chain features in type 1 diabetes. What was sequenced were expressed TCRB transcripts, since all of the isolated RNA had been reverse transcribed. Measured with immunoSEQ multiplex PCR; TCRdb has only the in-frame clones, and not every one. This table holds approximately 380,000 clones, over 13% found once. Sequenced: naive CD4+ T cells from blood. These receptor sequences come from a woman between 18 and 29 years old in good health.

The table lists this clone with a few counts. The chain recombines TRBV5-4 with TRBJ2-1; the match to TRBD2 covers 10 bases. The CDR3 sequence is 15 residues long. V was pared by 4 bases and J by 4 bases, with 5 bases of the junction left unmatched. Looked up from germline, CDR1 is SGHNT and CDR2 is YYREEE (reference sequence). In DNA form, the CDR3 reads TGTGCCAGCAGCCGTGCACTAGCGGGATACAATGAGCAGTTCTTC. This encodes CASSRALAGYNEQFF.

This clone was counted only a few times. Other DNA sequences from this sample encode an identical CDR3 as well. The chain uses TRBV18 and TRBJ2-7; no clear D gene. With 0 bases removed from V and 1 base from J, the gap between germline ends came to 7 bases. This CDR3 contains 14 residues. Germline values: CDR1 KGHSH, CDR2 LQKENI. This CDR3 is CASSPPTASYEQYF. DNA of the CDR3: TGTGCCAGCTCACCACCGACTGCTTCCTACGAGCAGTACTTC.

The chain couples TRBV20-1 to TRBJ2-3, with D perhaps TRBD2 (6 bases). The germline V gene encodes CDR1 DFQATT and CDR2 SNEGSKA (reference sequence). V dropped 5 bases and J dropped 7 bases, with 10 bases sitting between them. The CDR3 has 11 amino acids. This chain's CDR3 is CSAGGRNTQYF. The CDR3 nucleotides read TGCAGTGCTGGAGGGAGAAATACGCAGTATTTT.

This clone was counted a few times. The V gene is TRBV30, the J gene TRBJ1-1, with 7 bases that match TRBD1. The CDR3 length is 11 residues. Germline CDR1 and CDR2: GTSNPN and SVGIG (reference sequence). The junction had 8 bases not matched to a gene; V was cut back by 8 bases and J by 8 bases. The CDR3 DNA reads TGTGCCGCTTGGACGGGACAGGAAGCTTTCTTT. Its translation is CAAWTGQEAFF.

Turning to this clone: The sample holds other DNA sequences that translate to the same CDR3. J is TRBJ1-3 and V is TRBV30, with D possibly being TRBD1 (6 bases). Between the trimmed V and J ends, which lost 0 bases and 0 bases, there was a span of 9 bases. The CDR3 extends over 15 amino acids. The germline CDR1 and CDR2 sequences are GTSNPN and SVGIG (reference sequence). The CDR3 coding sequence is TGTGCCTGGAGTGTGGGACAAAGCTCTGGAAACACCATATATTTT. Its translation: CAWSVGQSSGNTIYF.

The rearrangement links TRBV18 to TRBJ2-1; 10 positions match TRBD2. V lost 3 bases and J lost 4; bases outside the gene matches: 6. The CDR3 sequence is 16 residues long. Per germline, CDR1 KGHSH and CDR2 LQKENI. CDR3 protein: CASSPASGRSYNEQFF. The CDR3 nucleotides are TGTGCCAGCTCACCGGCTAGCGGGAGATCTTACAATGAGCAGTTCTTC.

The chain uses TRBV4-1 and TRBJ2-7, with D perhaps TRBD1 (6 bases). Trimming left V 1 base short and J 5 bases short, with 12 bases between. The CDR3 is made up of 14 amino acids. The germline gives CDR1 MGHRA, CDR2 YSYEKL. The CDR3 loop is CASSQVGATHEQYF. Written as DNA, the CDR3 is TGCGCCAGCAGCCAAGTGGGGGCGACCCACGAGCAGTACTTC.

The rearrangement links TRBV28 to TRBJ2-7, with D possibly matching TRBD1 (6 bases). The CDR3 contains 16 residues. The germline gives CDR1 MDHEN, CDR2 SYDVKM. V lost 4 bases, J lost 2 bases, and 18 bases lay in between. CDR3 loop: CASSSPGHQIPYEQYF. DNA of the CDR3: TGTGCCAGCAGTTCCCCGGGACACCAGATCCCCTACGAGCAGTACTTC.

This CDR3 reads CASSASGQGSYGYTF. The DNA for the CDR3 is TGTGCCAGCAGCGCCTCGGGACAGGGAAGCTATGGCTACACCTTC. J is TRBJ1-2 and V is TRBV9; 9 bases agree with TRBD1. This CDR3 comprises 15 residues. V dropped 3 bases and J dropped 4; count of bases not matched to a gene: 7. Germline CDR1 is SGDLS and CDR2 is YYNGEE.

The gene calls are TRBV30 and TRBJ2-7; no firm D call. V gave up 2 bases and J gave up 3 bases, with 14 bases separating them. Per the germline V gene, CDR1 is GTSNPN and CDR2 is SVGIG (reference sequence). The length of the CDR3 is 14 residues. The CDR3 DNA sequence: TGTGCCTGGAGTCCCGCGAGTCTTTTCTACGAGCAGTACTTC. Encoded protein: CAWSPASLFYEQYF.

This clone was observed a handful of times. The chain employs TRBV6-6 and TRBJ2-4; unclear D gene. Germline CDR1 reads MNHNY; CDR2 reads SVGAGI (reference sequence). V was trimmed by 2 bases and J by 8 bases, leaving 10 bases between them. This CDR3 comprises 13 residues. The CDR3 DNA follows: TGTGCCAGCAGTTACGCCGGTTTAGACATTCAGTACTTC. It codes for CASSYAGLDIQYF.

This clone was recorded a few times. The chain couples TRBV4-1 to TRBJ2-3, with D possibly TRBD1 on 5 matching bases. V was clipped by 4 bases and J by 2 bases, with 19 bases between them. This CDR3 has 17 residues. Germline lookup yields CDR1 MGHRA and CDR2 YSYEKL. The CDR3 DNA is TGCGCCAGCAGCCTTCAATCAGGGTGGGTCGACACAGATACGCAGTATTTT. This gives the protein CASSLQSGWVDTDTQYF.

This rearrangement joins TRBV5-6 to TRBJ1-2; 7 nucleotides line up with TRBD1. The CDR3 totals 14 residues. Germline trimming cut 4 bases from V and 2 bases from J; bases unmatched to any gene: 5. CDR1 is SGHDT, CDR2 YYEEEE, per germline. This chain's CDR3 is CASSPPGQNYGYTF. Written as DNA, the CDR3 is TGTGCCAGCAGCCCACCGGGACAGAACTATGGCTACACCTTC.

This clone was recorded a few times. This chain uses TRBV29-1 with TRBJ2-1; D may be TRBD1 (6 bases). With 6 bases removed from V and 5 bases from J, the gap between germline ends came to 14 bases. This CDR3 is 13 amino acids long. Germline assignment: CDR1 SQVTM and CDR2 ANQGSEA. DNA of the CDR3: TGCAGCGTCGACGGGACACTTAACAATGAGCAGTTCTTC. Amino acids: CSVDGTLNNEQFF.

CDR3 sequence: CASSPRTGTNTEAFF. CDR3 sequence (DNA): TGTGCCAGCAGTCCTCGGACAGGGACGAACACTGAAGCTTTCTTT. The rearrangement links TRBV28 to TRBJ1-1; TRBD1 aligns across 8 bases. V was clipped by 5 bases and J by 1 base; unmatched bases: 6. Looked up from germline, CDR1 is MDHEN and CDR2 is SYDVKM. This CDR3 comprises 15 residues.

The chain has TRBV2 and TRBJ2-7, with D perhaps TRBD2 (6 bases). Between the trimmed V and J ends, which lost 7 bases and 2 bases, there was a span of 9 bases. The CDR3 is 12 amino acids. CDR1 is SNHLY, CDR2 FYNNEI, per germline. CDR3 DNA sequence: TGTGCCAGCATGGGGGGAACCTACGAGCAGTACTTC. Amino acids: CASMGGTYEQYF.